The entry below gives a single T cell receptor beta chain sequence along with its context. What antigen it recognizes has not been identified. The sample holds no much larger clone one base away, and base qualities are not on file. This record belongs to a study of blood T cells in healthy people across ages (dated by TCRdb to between 2015 and 2017). In the study overall: In model experiments, template switching captured about one uniquely barcoded TCR beta cDNA molecule for every two T cells. The study measured age-related changes in TCR beta repertoire diversity using deep sequencing normalized with unique cDNA molecular identifiers. To avoid experimental bias, donors of different ages were randomly spread across the sequencing lanes. Two additional independent replicas of 1 million unique cDNA reads from the same blood draw were analyzed for two donors (one aged 18 to 30 and one aged 80 or older). The donors were divided into four age groups: young (average around 17 years), middle-aged (approximately 42), aged (about 60) and long-lived (82). Paper-wide results and their limitations: Estimates of total diversity based on one million sequenced T cells were considered lower bounds and underestimates. The CMV infection status of donors was not known, potentially confounding age-related changes in expanded clonotypes. Compared with the aged group, more naive CD4+ T cells, fewer expanded clones and increased TCR diversity were shown by the long-lived group, suggesting age selection. Observed TCR beta diversity per million T cells fell roughly linearly with age, and a significant reduction was already apparent by age approximately 40. The percentage of naive T cells measured by flow cytometry correlated strongly with observed TCR beta diversity. Since profiling was done on bulk unsorted PBMCs, naive and antigen-experienced compartments could not be conclusively compared.

Libraries were constructed by 5' RACE. The sequencer was an Illumina HiSeq 2500. The second PCR ran for about 7 to 11 cycles and used a J-beta primer mix along with a sample-barcoded 5' primer. A unique molecular identifier was introduced onto each TCR beta cDNA molecule by a template-switch 5' adaptor carrying 12 random nucleotides. At least 2.5 million CDR3-containing paired-end reads were obtained from each sample. All of the RNA was converted into first-strand cDNA using the Mint cDNA synthesis kit, with a TRBC-specific oligonucleotide serving as the primer. Following uracil-DNA glycosylase treatment, all cDNA underwent a first 18-cycle PCR with the universal primers M1SS and BC2_uni_R. The study's processing was this. For normalization, 1 million high-quality reads, each with a distinct molecular identifier, were randomly selected from each sample. Reads sharing molecular identifiers were discarded rather than binned into consensus sequences. CDR3 identification, clonotype clustering and error correction used MiTCR with a Q25 quality threshold and the strictest error-elimination algorithm. A nonparametric unseen species model using Euler transformation provided a lower-bound estimate of total TCR beta diversity. TCRdb handled the public reads itself, with Q25 trimming in fastp and clone calling in MiXCR, and kept productive beta chains. Entries are consolidated by CDR3 protein sequence, retaining the most common genes and DNA. The V and J calls and clone size come from TCRdb's table, not from the authors' own analysis. This sample holds 1.5 million to 2 million distinct CDR3 sequences; roughly 49% were observed only once. The top ten clonotypes cover around 2.1% of the sample.

The roughly 37 donors, aged about 6 to 95 years, were systemically healthy Caucasian individuals from Russia. Each donor gave 9 to 10 milliliters of peripheral blood, collected into EDTA-treated Vacutainer tubes. Ficoll-Paque density-gradient centrifugation was used to isolate PBMCs, with at least 6.5 million per sample. Total RNA was extracted from PBMCs with Trizol reagent, with at least 6 micrograms obtained per sample. For every donor, an aliquot of PBMCs went through flow cytometry to measure the percentages of naive CD45RAhigh/CD27high T cells. V trim: 8 bases; J trim: 2 bases; unmatched bases: 6. The germline V gene sets CDR1 to SGHTA and CDR2 to FQGNSA. Spanning cysteine to phenylalanine, the CDR3 consists of 14 amino acids. Only the CDR3 DNA is retained, 42 bases long and in frame from the first base.

Sequencing was done on a sample of blood. The rearranged segments are TRBV7-2 and TRBJ2-5, and 9 junctional nucleotides match TRBD2. This TCR was sampled from a woman in her forties in good health. CDR3 protein: CASGRAGGQETQYF. The nucleotides read TGTGCCAGCGGTCGAGCGGGGGGACAAGAGACCCAGTACTTC.